This is a list of T cell receptor beta chains from one sample in a study of cytomegalovirus exposure and HLA in healthy donors. The method was immunoSEQ multiplex PCR; TCRdb's version includes in-frame clones alone and lacks a portion of them. Of about 190,000 clones in the sample, 80% to 90% were seen once. Sequencing was carried out using PBMCs. The receptors originated from a man aged 35 to 55 in good health and CMV-seropositive. The CDR3 runs from the conserved cysteine through the conserved F or W. A D gene is named only where the DNA matches it firmly. Size is omitted from some rows. Given values are once, few, many or a class for expanded clones.

j_call v_call d_call clone_size cdr3_nt cdr3_aa
TRBJ1-3 TRBV7-9 . few TGTGCCAGCAGCTTGGGGGGGACACCTGGAAACACCATATATTTT CASSLGGTPGNTIYF
TRBJ1-1 TRBV18 . once TGTGCCAGCTCACCGGAAACAGGGAACACTGAAGCTTTCTTT CASSPETGNTEAFF
TRBJ2-7 TRBV15 TRBD2 . TGTGCCACCAGCAGAGATCTAGCGGGTTCAACCTACGAGCAGTACTTC CATSRDLAGSTYEQYF
TRBJ1-1 TRBV28 . . TGTGCCAGCAGCCCAACAGGGTCGGAGGAAAGCGGGACTTTCTTT CASSPTGSEESGTFF
TRBJ1-5 TRBV2 . . TGTGCCAGCAGTGAACGGAGGGATCAGCCCCAGCATTTT CASSERRDQPQHF
TRBJ2-5 TRBV7-6 . . TGTGCCAGCAGCCGGGAAGAGACCCAGTACTTC CASSREETQYF
TRBJ2-1 TRBV9 TRBD2 . TGTGCCAGCAGCTTCAGAGCGGGGAGCTCCTACAATGAGCAGTTCTTC CASSFRAGSSYNEQFF
TRBJ2-7 TRBV9 TRBD2 . TGTGCCAGCAGCTTAATAGCGGGGATGACCTACGAGCAGTACTTC CASSLIAGMTYEQYF
TRBJ2-3 TRBV5-1 TRBD2 few TGCGCCAGCAGCCGGGGAGCGGGGGGTTTCACAGATACGCAGTATTTT CASSRGAGGFTDTQYF
TRBJ2-3 TRBV2 . . TGTGCCAGCAGGACAAGCACAGATACGCAGTATTTT CASRTSTDTQYF
TRBJ2-7 TRBV5-6 . once TGTGCCAGCAGCCACGCACGGGAGCAGTACTTC CASSHAREQYF
TRBJ2-3 TRBV28 . . TGTGCCAGCAGTAGAGGGAGCACAGATACGCAGTATTTT CASSRGSTDTQYF
TRBJ2-4 TRBV7-2 TRBD1 . TGTGCCAGCAGCCCATACGGACAGGGGTTGGACATTCAGTACTTC CASSPYGQGLDIQYF
TRBJ1-5 TRBV6-1 TRBD1 . TGTGCCAGCAGTGAATCGGGACAGCAGAATCAGCCCCAGCATTTT CASSESGQQNQPQHF
TRBJ1-4 TRBV5-5 . . TGTGCCAGCAGCCGGGGGGGAAGCGAAAAACTGTTTTTT CASSRGGSEKLFF
TRBJ1-3 TRBV29-1 . . TGCAGCGCCCGTGCAGGCTTTGGAAACACCATATATTTT CSARAGFGNTIYF
TRBJ2-1 TRBV6-5 . . TGTGCCAGCAGTTCACCAAGCTCTGAGCAGTTCTTC CASSSPSSEQFF
TRBJ1-1 TRBV27 TRBD1 . TGTGCCAGCAGTGGGCAGGGGGCGCACACTGAAGCTTTCTTT CASSGQGAHTEAFF
TRBJ2-2 TRBV7-9 . . TGTGCCAGCAGCCGCGCCAAGATCGGGGAGCTGTTTTTT CASSRAKIGELFF
TRBJ2-1 TRBV9 . . TGTGCCAGCAGCGCACGGGACTACAATGAGCAGTTCTTC CASSARDYNEQFF
TRBJ2-3 TRBV5-1 . . TGCGCCAGCATGGCGTCCGGGGGAGATACGCAGTATTTT CASMASGGDTQYF
TRBJ2-3 TRBV2 . . TGTGCCAGCAGTGAGGTAGCGGCCCGCACAGATACGCAGTATTTT CASSEVAARTDTQYF
TRBJ1-5 TRBV19 . . TGTGCCAGTAGTATTCTGGGCGCATTGAGCAATCAGCCCCAGCATTTT CASSILGALSNQPQHF
TRBJ2-1 TRBV5-5 . . TGTGCCAGCAGATCAGGGTCCTCCTACAATGAGCAGTTCTTC CASRSGSSYNEQFF
TRBJ1-1 TRBV29-1 . . TGCAGCGGTCAGGTGATGAACACTGAAGCTTTCTTT CSGQVMNTEAFF
TRBJ2-1 TRBV2 TRBD2 once TGTGCCAGCAGTGACCATACTAGCGGGAGGAGATGGGAGCAGTTCTTC CASSDHTSGRRWEQFF
TRBJ1-2 TRBV27 TRBD1 . TGTGCCAGCAGTTTTAATCCAGGGGGCGCTGGCTACACCTTC CASSFNPGGAGYTF
TRBJ1-5 TRBV6-5 TRBD1 . TGTGCCAGCAGTTCAGGGGGCCATCAGCCCCAGCATTTT CASSSGGHQPQHF
TRBJ1-2 TRBV27 . . TGTGCCAGCAGGCCGACAGGCCCGGGATATGGCTACACCTTC CASRPTGPGYGYTF
TRBJ2-7 TRBV28 TRBD2 . TGTGCCGGCAGTTTATACGGGACTAGCGGGGCCCTCTACGAGCAGTACTTC CAGSLYGTSGALYEQYF
TRBJ2-1 TRBV5-1 . . TGCGCCAGCAGCTTGATGGGTCAGGGAAGTTCCTACAATGAGCAGTTCTTC CASSLMGQGSSYNEQFF
TRBJ1-1 TRBV27 TRBD1 . TGTGCCAGCAGTTTAAGACAGGGGAACACTGAAGCTTTCTTT CASSLRQGNTEAFF
TRBJ2-3 TRBV19 TRBD2 . TGTGCCAGTAGGACTAGCGGGAGGGCCGTCACAGATACGCAGTATTTT CASRTSGRAVTDTQYF
TRBJ2-7 TRBV7-9 . . TGTTCCAGCAGCTCCGCCCGCGGGATGAACTCCTACGAGCAGTACTTC CSSSSARGMNSYEQYF
TRBJ2-3 TRBV19 . . TGTGCCAGTAGCGACAGATTTAGCACAGATACGCAGTATTTT CASSDRFSTDTQYF
TRBJ2-2 TRBV11-1 TRBD2 . TGTGCCAGCAGCTTGACACTAGCGGGGCTCGCCCCGAACACCGGGGAGCTGTTTTTT CASSLTLAGLAPNTGELFF
TRBJ2-2 TRBV2 TRBD1 . TGTGCCAGCACCGAAGGGGGACAGGGGGCCGGGGAGCTGGTTTTT CASTEGGQGAGELVF
TRBJ2-7 TRBV5-1 . . TGCGCCAGCAGCTCCAACGCCTACGAGCAGTACTTC CASSSNAYEQYF
TRBJ2-3 TRBV7-9 TRBD2 . TGTGCCAGCAGGGCGGGGGGCGATACGCAGTATTTT CASRAGGDTQYF
TRBJ2-3 TRBV7-2 . . TGTGCCAGCAGCTTAGTAGGGGCAGATACGCAGTATTTT CASSLVGADTQYF
TRBJ2-4 TRBV2 . few TGTGCCAGCAGTTCCGACAGACTACTAGCCAAAAACAGTCAGTACTTC CASSSDRLLAKNSQYF
TRBJ2-7 TRBV6-5 TRBD2 . TGTGCCTCGAATCAAGGGACTAGCGCCGAGCAGTACTTC CASNQGTSAEQYF
TRBJ2-1 TRBV11-2 . . TGTGCCAGCAGCTTAGATCGGGTTAATGAGCAGTTCTTC CASSLDRVNEQFF
TRBJ1-2 TRBV10-3 TRBD1 . TGTGCCATCAGTGATGAGGGGACAGGGGGCACGTTTATAAGGGGCTACACCTTC CAISDEGTGGTFIRGYTF
TRBJ2-7 TRBV6-6 . few TGTGCCAGCAGTACGCAGCTCCGGGGGAGTTCCTACGAGCAGTACTTC CASSTQLRGSSYEQYF
TRBJ2-2 TRBV6-5 . few TGTGCCAGCAGTTCCGGGGGACGGCTTTCCACCGGGGAGCTGTTTTTT CASSSGGRLSTGELFF